One sample yielded the 9 T cell receptor beta chains listed below, sequenced in a study of OX40 agonist ivuxolimab in advanced cancers. The assay was immunoSEQ multiplex PCR, and TCRdb's table has in-frame clones only and misses some. The data show 100,000 to 150,000 clones, about 92% seen once. Sequenced here: CD4+ or CD8+ T cells sorted from blood, sampled in a trial of the OX40 agonist ivuxolimab. These receptors were obtained from an adult with an advanced solid tumor such as melanoma, head and neck, liver or kidney cancer.

The gene calls are TRBV7-9 and TRBJ2-5; the D is unclear. Germline-derived CDR1 and CDR2 are SEHNR and FQNEAQ (reference sequence). This CDR3 has 13 residues. The V gene lost 3 bases and the J gene lost 5 bases, with 10 bases spanning the gap. In nucleotides, the CDR3 is TGTGCCAGCAGCTTTCAAGGGCAGGAGACCCAGTACTTC. It is translated as CASSFQGQETQYF.

This clone was detected only once. The chain carries TRBV5-1 and TRBJ2-7; 7 bases are shared with TRBD1. The V gene's germline CDR1 is SGHRS and CDR2 YFSETQ. V lost 4 bases, J lost 4 bases, and 8 bases stayed unmatched. This CDR3 has 14 residues. CDR3 DNA: TGCGCCAGCAGCCCACAGGGGCCGAGTTACGAGCAGTACTTC. This sequence encodes CASSPQGPSYEQYF.

The rearrangement uses TRBV5-6 and TRBJ2-5, with D perhaps assigned TRBD1 or TRBD2 (5 bases each). CDR1 and CDR2 (germline): SGHDT, YYEEEE. The length of the CDR3 is 15 residues. V dropped 4 bases and J dropped 5 bases, with 18 bases sitting between them. CDR3 sequence reads: CASSHRTSRGETQYF. CDR3 bases: TGTGCCAGCAGCCACAGGACCTCCCGAGGGGAGACCCAGTACTTC.

The chain combines TRBV6-1 with TRBJ1-5, with TRBD1 matching 12 bases. The V and J ends lost 3 bases and 1 base, in that order; junction bases with no gene match: 4. Germline CDR1 is MNHNS and CDR2 is SASEGT. This CDR3 contains 17 residues. The CDR3 coding sequence is TGTGCCAGCAGTGATGGGGACAGGGGGCTCAGCAATCAGCCCCAGCATTTT. It codes for CASSDGDRGLSNQPQHF.

The rearrangement joins TRBV6-5 to TRBJ1-5, with 8 bases aligning to TRBD1. Trimming removed 6 bases from V and 4 bases from J; junction bases left unmatched: 5. CDR3 length: 14 amino acids. The germline gives CDR1 MNHEY, CDR2 SVGAGI. In nucleotides, the CDR3 is TGTGCCAGCAGACCTACAGGGGGAAATCAGCCCCAGCATTTT. Translation: CASRPTGGNQPQHF.

The V call is TRBV5-8, the J call TRBJ1-2, with TRBD1 identical over 9 bases. CDR3 length equals 17 residues. Unmatched junction bases numbered 10, after V lost 0 bases and J lost 4 bases. CDR1 and CDR2 (germline): SGHTS, YDEGEE. CDR3 nucleotides: TGTGCCAGCAGCTTGGCCTTGGGGGGACAGGGACTCTATGGCTACACCTTC. Translated, it gives CASSLALGGQGLYGYTF.

CDR3 in amino acids: CASSEGSMGQGFYNEQFF. In DNA, the CDR3 is TGTGCCAGCAGTGAAGGGTCAATGGGACAGGGTTTTTACAATGAGCAGTTCTTC. The chain is built from TRBV2 and TRBJ2-1, with TRBD1 identical over 9 bases. CDR3 length equals 18 residues. The V gene end was trimmed by 1 base and the J gene end by 4 bases; junction bases not matched to a gene: 11. Germline-derived CDR1 and CDR2 are SNHLY and FYNNEI. Supplemented by reference TRBV2 and TRBJ2-1, the full variable domain reads EPEVTQTPSHQVTQMGQEVILRCVPISNHLYFYWYRQILGQKVEFLVSFYNNEISEKSEIFDDQFSVERPDGSNFTLKIRSTKLEDSAMYFCASSEGSMGQGFYNEQFFGPGTRLTVL.

The chain recombines TRBV7-9 with TRBJ1-1; D gene uncertain. Trimming removed 0 bases at V and 0 bases at J, with 17 bases between. Germline lookup yields CDR1 SEHNR and CDR2 FQNEAQ (reference sequence). This CDR3 has 18 residues. The CDR3 protein is CASSLAAGSYVVNTEAFF. The CDR3 DNA is TGTGCCAGCAGCTTAGCCGCCGGTTCTTACGTGGTGAACACTGAAGCTTTCTTT.

The chain employs TRBV14 and TRBJ1-1; TRBD1 is a possible D gene (5 bases). The CDR3 sequence is 13 residues long. V lost 4 bases, J lost 1 base, and 7 bases lay in between. The germline V gene has CDR1 SGHDN and CDR2 FVKESK. The CDR3 DNA follows: TGTGCCAGCAGCCTGACAGCGAACACTGAAGCTTTCTTT. This codes for CASSLTANTEAFF.